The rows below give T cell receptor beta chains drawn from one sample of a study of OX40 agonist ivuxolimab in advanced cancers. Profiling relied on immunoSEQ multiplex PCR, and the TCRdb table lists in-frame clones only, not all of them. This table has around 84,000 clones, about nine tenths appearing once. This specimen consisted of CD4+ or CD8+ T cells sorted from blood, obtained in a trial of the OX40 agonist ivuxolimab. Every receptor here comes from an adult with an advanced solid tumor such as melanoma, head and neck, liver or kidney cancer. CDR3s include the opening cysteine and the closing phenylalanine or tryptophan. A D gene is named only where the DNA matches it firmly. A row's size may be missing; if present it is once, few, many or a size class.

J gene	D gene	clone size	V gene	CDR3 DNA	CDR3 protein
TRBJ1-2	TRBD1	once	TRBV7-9	TGTGCCAGCAGCCCCCCTCGCGGGACAGGGTCCGGCTATGGCTACACCTTC	CASSPPRGTGSGYGYTF
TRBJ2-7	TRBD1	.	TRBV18	TGTGCCAGCTCACCAGACACCGGGACAGTCTTCGAGCAGTACTTC	CASSPDTGTVFEQYF
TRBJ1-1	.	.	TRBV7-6	TGTGCCAGCAGCCTAGTGGACAGCATGAACACTGAAGCTTTCTTT	CASSLVDSMNTEAFF
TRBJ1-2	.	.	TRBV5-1	TGCGCCAGCAGCCCCCTTACAGGGTCCCAGAGTTATGGCTACACCTTC	CASSPLTGSQSYGYTF
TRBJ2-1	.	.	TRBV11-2	TGTGCCAGCAGCTTTCGGAGGGGCGGGTATGAGCAGTTCTTC	CASSFRRGGYEQFF
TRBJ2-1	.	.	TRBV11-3	TGTGCCAGCAGCGTGGGGCATAATGAGCAGTTCTTC	CASSVGHNEQFF
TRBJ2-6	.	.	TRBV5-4	TGTGCCAGCAGCTCTCCAAGGGGGGCCAACGTCCTGACTTTC	CASSSPRGANVLTF
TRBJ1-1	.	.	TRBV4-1	TGCGCCAGCAGCCAAATTTATAGGAAGAGTCTCGAAGCTTTCTTT	CASSQIYRKSLEAFF
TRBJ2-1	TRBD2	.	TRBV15	TGTGCCACCAGCAGAAGACTAGCGGATTACAATGAGCAGTTCTTC	CATSRRLADYNEQFF
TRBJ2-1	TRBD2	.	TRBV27	TGTGCCAGCAGTTTTGACACTAGCGACTACAATGAGCAGTTCTTC	CASSFDTSDYNEQFF
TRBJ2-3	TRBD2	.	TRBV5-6	TGTGCCAGCAGCTTTTTCCGGACTAGCGGGAGACCAGATACGCAGTATTTT	CASSFFRTSGRPDTQYF
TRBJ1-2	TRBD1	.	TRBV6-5	TGTGCCAGCAGTAGAACGGGACAGGGGAACTATGGCTACACCTTC	CASSRTGQGNYGYTF
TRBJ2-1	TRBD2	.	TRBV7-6	TGTGCCAGCAGCCTAAATCTAGCGGGGAGCTCCTACAATGAGCAGTTCTTC	CASSLNLAGSSYNEQFF